The sequence of this T cell receptor (beta chain) was determined in a study of T cells after yellow fever vaccination. Synthesis of TCR cDNA relied on 5'RACE template switching, which attached a universal primer site and UMIs. MiXCR, applied by TCRdb to the 5' RACE reads, yields one record per CDR3 protein. The sample includes a few hundred thousand distinct CDR3 sequences, 17% of them seen just once. The CDR3 covers 14 residues. Germline assignment: CDR1 SGHTA and CDR2 FQGNSA. V was cut by 5 bases and J by 0 bases, with 9 bases left in between. The TCR comes from a man younger than 30 who received the YFV17D yellow fever vaccine. The chain has TRBV7-2 and TRBJ2-3; unclear D gene. Sequences were derived from PBMCs, sampled about 5 days after the first yellow fever vaccination. CDR3 sequence (DNA): TGTGCCAGCAGCCCCGCCGCTAGCACAGATACGCAGTATTTT. It codes for CASSPAASTDTQYF. The variable domain in full, completed from reference TRBV7-2 and TRBJ2-3, reads GAGVSQSPSNKVTEKGKDVELRCDPISGHTALYWYRQSLGQGLEFLIYFQGNSAPDKSGLPSDRFSAERTGGSVSTLTIQRTQQEDSAVYLCASSPAASTDTQYFGPGTRLTVL.